The 18 T cell receptor beta chains given below trace back to one sample, sequenced in a study of molecular identifiers for immune sequencing clone quantification. TCRdb re-called the PCR reads with MiXCR, one entry per CDR3 protein. Of roughly 93,000 distinct CDR3 sequences detected, roughly 23% appear once; the ten largest clones hold about 0.8%. The source material was naive CD8+ T cells from blood, with Jurkat cell RNA spiked in. Described subset: FACS-sorted CD8+CD4-CCR7+CD45RA+ naive T cells. The receptors were sampled from a human donor in good health. Some libraries in this study had Jurkat cell RNA spiked in.

This clonotype has only a few counts. The chain recombines TRBV6-2 or TRBV6-3 with TRBJ1-1; D remains ambiguous. There are 14 residues in the CDR3. CDR1 and CDR2 (germline): MNHEY, SVGEGT. V lost 2 bases and J lost 8, with 15 bases in between. The CDR3 reads CASSYVEGQTEAFF. The CDR3 coding sequence is TGTGCCAGCAGTTACGTTGAAGGCCAGACAGAAGCTTTCTTT.

V and J are TRBV6-2 or TRBV6-3 and TRBJ2-7; D might be TRBD2 (5 bases). Deletions cut 2 bases from V and 0 bases from J, with 17 bases between. The V gene's germline CDR1 is MNHEY and CDR2 SVGEGT. This CDR3 contains 17 residues. CDR3 in DNA: TGTGCCAGCAGTTACGCCACCGCAGGACTGAGCTCCTACGAGCAGTACTTC. It specifies CASSYATAGLSSYEQYF.

A word on this clonotype: Since a much larger clone is just one base distant, this may be a read error. The gene calls are TRBV27 and TRBJ2-7, with D unclear. The V gene's germline CDR1 is MNHEY and CDR2 SMNVEV (reference sequence). The CDR3 loop spans 14 amino acids. This CDR3 reads CASSLSAPAYELYF. The CDR3 DNA sequence: TGTGCCAGCAGTTTATCGGCGCCTGCCTACGAGCTGTACTTC.

This clonotype was seen just once. The chain uses TRBV19 and TRBJ2-5; 9 positions agree with TRBD1. The trim removed 11 bases at V and 4 bases at J, leaving 11 bases unmatched. Germline CDR1 LNHDA, CDR2 SQIVND (reference sequence). This CDR3 has 14 residues. DNA for the CDR3: TGTGCCGGTGCCCACCGGGACAGGGCAGAGACCCAGTACTTC. Translated, it gives CAGAHRDRAETQYF.

The chain couples TRBV9 to TRBJ1-2, with 8 nucleotides matching TRBD1. The CDR3 extends over 15 amino acids. J gave up 2 bases and V 4 bases, and 7 bases lay outside the gene matches. The germline V gene has CDR1 SGDLS and CDR2 YYNGEE. The CDR3 bases are TGTGCCAGCAGCTCCCAACAGGGGGGAAACTATGGCTACACCTTC. It yields the protein CASSSQQGGNYGYTF.

The chain employs TRBV27 and TRBJ2-7; 7 bases agree with TRBD2. Unmatched junction bases numbered 16, after V lost 4 bases and J lost 4 bases. The CDR3 sequence is 17 residues long. In germline, CDR1 is MNHEY, CDR2 SMNVEV (reference sequence). CDR3 coding DNA: TGTGCCAGCAGTTCCCTCCCGGGGGACTACAAGCCGTACGAGCAGTACTTC. This sequence encodes CASSSLPGDYKPYEQYF.

The table lists this clonotype with many counts. The chain uses TRBV12-3 or TRBV12-4 and TRBJ2-7; TRBD1 matches at 7 bases. Trimming cost V 4 bases and J 4 bases; bases outside gene matches: 7. This CDR3 is built from 14 residues. The CDR3 region has the DNA TGTGCCAGCAGTTCCATGACAGGGAAGTACGAGCAGTACTTC. The encoded protein is CASSSMTGKYEQYF.

A remark on this clonotype: It may be a read error: a sequence one base away is much more abundant. Lacking the conserved final phenylalanine or tryptophan, this CDR3 likely reflects a read error. This chain joins TRBV7-2 and TRBJ2-7, with 11 nucleotides matching TRBD2. Trimming at V came to 4 bases and at J to 6 bases, leaving 5 bases not matched to a gene. The CDR3 contains 14 residues. CDR1 and CDR2 (germline): SGHTA, FQGNSA. CDR3 residues: CASSSLAGGSEQYY. As DNA, the CDR3 is TGTGCCAGCAGCTCCCTAGCGGGAGGAAGCGAGCAGTACTAC.

This clonotype was found many times. CDR3 sequence: CASSLTVAGWDTEAFF. The CDR3 DNA sequence: TGTGCCAGCAGCTTAACCGTGGCAGGCTGGGACACTGAAGCTTTCTTT. The rearrangement uses TRBV7-9 and TRBJ1-1, with D uncertain. The CDR3 is 16 amino acids. V was shortened by 2 bases and J by 3 bases, with 16 bases between the two germline ends. In germline, CDR1 is SEHNR, CDR2 FQNEAQ (reference sequence).

The J gene is TRBJ2-5, the V gene TRBV12-5, with a tentative D call TRBD2 (5 bases). Germline-derived CDR1 and CDR2 are LGHNT and FRNRAP. The CDR3 length is 14 residues. Between the trimmed V and J ends, which lost 4 bases and 11 bases, there was a span of 20 bases. CDR3 in amino acids: CASGSGFWVDEQYF. The CDR3 bases are TGTGCTAGTGGTTCGGGGTTTTGGGTCGATGAGCAGTACTTC.

V is TRBV20-1 and J is TRBJ2-1, with TRBD2 as a possible D gene (5 bases). Germline V CDR1 and CDR2: DFQATT, SNEGSKA (reference sequence). V gave up 3 bases and J gave up 3 bases, with 9 bases separating them. The CDR3 runs to 13 residues. In DNA, the CDR3 is TGCAGTGCTAGCCCAGCGGACTACAATGAGCAGTTCTTC. This translates into CSASPADYNEQFF.

This clonotype was counted a few times. A single base separates this from a much larger clone, so it may be a read error. The chain uses TRBV5-1 and TRBJ2-6, with D hard to call. This CDR3 region has 15 residues. Between the trimmed V and J ends, which lost 4 bases and 0 bases, there was a span of 8 bases. Germline V gives CDR1 SGHRS, CDR2 YFSETQ. CDR3 amino acids: CASSLRPSGANVLTF. CDR3 bases: TGCGCCAGCAGCCTCCGACCCTCTGGGGCCAACGTCCTGACTTTC.

This clonotype showed up many times. V is TRBV19 and J is TRBJ1-1; tentative D call: TRBD1 (6 bases). Trimming removed 5 bases from V and 4 bases from J, with 14 bases in between. CDR3 size: 14 residues. The germline gives CDR1 LNHDA, CDR2 SQIVND (reference sequence). CDR3 DNA sequence: TGTGCCAGTAGTGCATCATTAGGGGGCACTGAAGCTTTCTTT. Encoded protein: CASSASLGGTEAFF.

At least ten counts were recorded for this clonotype. This chain links TRBV13 with TRBJ2-7; D gene ambiguous. CDR1 is PRHDT, CDR2 FYEKMQ, per germline (reference sequence). CDR3 length equals 16 residues. Trimming pared 0 bases from V and 0 bases from J, leaving 12 bases between. In nucleotides, the CDR3 is TGTGCCAGCAGCTTAGGCCTGGGAACTGACTCCTACGAGCAGTACTTC. This gives the protein CASSLGLGTDSYEQYF.

A word on this clonotype: A junction end diverges from the germline sequence, so it may reflect a read error. The J gene is TRBJ2-3, the V gene TRBV15; 11 nucleotides match TRBD2. Germline-derived CDR1 and CDR2 are LNHNV and YYDKDF (reference sequence). The CDR3 runs to 18 residues. The CDR3 spells CAASRVASGRWSTDTQYF. The CDR3, as DNA: TGTGCCGCCAGCAGAGTGGCTAGCGGGAGGTGGAGCACAGATACGCAGTATTTT.

The sample holds many counts of this clonotype. Here the CDR3 reads CASSQAQGSGEQYF. CDR3 coding DNA: TGTGCCAGCAGCCAAGCACAGGGATCGGGCGAGCAGTACTTC. The genes are TRBV4-2 and TRBJ2-7, with D perhaps TRBD1 (6 bases). The V gene's germline CDR1 is LGHNA and CDR2 YNFKEQ. The CDR3 runs 14 residues. Trimming stripped 1 base from V and 6 bases from J, with 13 bases between.

The chain carries TRBV27 and TRBJ2-1; tentatively, D is TRBD2 (6 bases). The V gene's germline CDR1 is MNHEY and CDR2 SMNVEV (reference sequence). This CDR3 comprises 18 residues. Trimming shortened V by 1 base and J by 1 base, and 17 bases separated the two germline ends. The CDR3 DNA reads TGTGCCAGCAGTTTATATGGCAAGGTGGCGGGGTCCTACAATGAGCAGTTCTTC. Its protein product is CASSLYGKVAGSYNEQFF.

The chain uses TRBV20-1 and TRBJ1-5; TRBD1 might be the D (5 bases). The germline V and J ends were trimmed by 3 bases and 16 bases, with 16 bases remaining between them. Looked up from germline, CDR1 is DFQATT and CDR2 is SNEGSKA (reference sequence). The CDR3 has 11 amino acids. The CDR3 reads CSASGGQVGHF. DNA for the CDR3: TGCAGTGCTAGTGGCGGACAAGTGGGTCATTTT.